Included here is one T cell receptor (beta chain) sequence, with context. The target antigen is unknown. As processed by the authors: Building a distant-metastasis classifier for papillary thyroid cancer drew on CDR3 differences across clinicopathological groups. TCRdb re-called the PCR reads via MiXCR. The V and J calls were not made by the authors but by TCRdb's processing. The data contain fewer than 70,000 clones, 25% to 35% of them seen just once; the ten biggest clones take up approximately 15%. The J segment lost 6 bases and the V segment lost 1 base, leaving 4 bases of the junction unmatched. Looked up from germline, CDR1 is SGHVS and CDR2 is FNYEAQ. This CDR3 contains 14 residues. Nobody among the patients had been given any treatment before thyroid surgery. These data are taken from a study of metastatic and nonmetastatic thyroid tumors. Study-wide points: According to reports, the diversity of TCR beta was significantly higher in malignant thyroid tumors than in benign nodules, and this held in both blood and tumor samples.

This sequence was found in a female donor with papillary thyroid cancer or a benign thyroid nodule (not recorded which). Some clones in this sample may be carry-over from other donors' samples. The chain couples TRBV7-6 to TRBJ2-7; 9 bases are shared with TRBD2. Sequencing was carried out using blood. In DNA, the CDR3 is TGTGCCAGCAGCTTAGTAGCGGGAGCCCCCGAGCAGTACTTC. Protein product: CASSLVAGAPEQYF.